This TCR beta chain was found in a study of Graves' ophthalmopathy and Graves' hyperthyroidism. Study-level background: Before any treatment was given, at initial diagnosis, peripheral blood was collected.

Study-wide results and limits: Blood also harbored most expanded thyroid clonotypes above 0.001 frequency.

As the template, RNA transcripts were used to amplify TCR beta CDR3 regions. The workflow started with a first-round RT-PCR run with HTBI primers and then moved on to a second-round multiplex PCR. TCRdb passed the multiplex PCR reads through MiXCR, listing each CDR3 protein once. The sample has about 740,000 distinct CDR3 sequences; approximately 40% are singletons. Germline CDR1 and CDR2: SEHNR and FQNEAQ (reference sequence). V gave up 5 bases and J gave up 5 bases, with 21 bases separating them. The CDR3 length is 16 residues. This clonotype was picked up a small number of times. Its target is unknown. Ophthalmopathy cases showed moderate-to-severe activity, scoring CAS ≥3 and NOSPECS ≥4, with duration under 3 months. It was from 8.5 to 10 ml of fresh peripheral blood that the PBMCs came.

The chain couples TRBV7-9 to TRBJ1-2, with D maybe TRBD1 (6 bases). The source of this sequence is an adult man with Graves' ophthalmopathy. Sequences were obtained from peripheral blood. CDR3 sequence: CASSQAGRTVKYGYTF. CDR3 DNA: TGTGCCAGCAGCCAAGCTGGGAGGACAGTTAAATATGGCTACACCTTC.